This is a list of T cell receptor beta chains from one sample in a study of cytomegalovirus exposure and HLA in healthy donors. Sequencing used immunoSEQ multiplex PCR; TCRdb keeps in-frame clones, though not all of them. The sample yields 150,000 or so clones, 75% to 80% seen once. The source material was PBMCs. All receptors come from a man in his forties or fifties in good health and CMV-seropositive. Both conserved end residues are part of each CDR3. The D gene is left open where the match is weak. A row's size may be missing; if present it is once, few, many or a size class.

V: TRBV4-2; size: few; J: TRBJ2-7; D: NA; length: 15; DNA: TGTGCCAGCAGCTCCAGTACTACAGGGAGTTACGAGCAGTACTTC; CDR3: CASSSSTTGSYEQYF
V: TRBV7-2; size: few; J: TRBJ2-1; D: NA; length: 12; DNA: TGTGCCAGCAGCTCACAGGGTTATGAGCAGTTCTTC; CDR3: CASSSQGYEQFF
V: TRBV6-6; size: NA; J: TRBJ2-2; D: TRBD1; length: 13; DNA: TGTGCCAGCAGACCGGGACAGGGGGGGGAGCTGTTTTTT; CDR3: CASRPGQGGELFF
V: TRBV7-7; size: few; J: TRBJ1-5; D: TRBD1; length: 21; DNA: TGTGCCAGCAGCTTCGACCCACCGGGACAGGGACCACCAAATAGCAATCAGCCCCAGCATTTT; CDR3: CASSFDPPGQGPPNSNQPQHF
V: TRBV4-1; size: once; J: TRBJ2-2; D: NA; length: 16; DNA: TGCGCCAGCAGCCAAGATCAAGGGGGAACCACCGGGGAGCTGTTTTTT; CDR3: CASSQDQGGTTGELFF
V: TRBV28; size: NA; J: TRBJ2-2; D: NA; length: 17; DNA: TGTGCCAGCAGTTTGGGATTTGGGGGGGCGCGCACCGGGGAGCTGTTTTTT; CDR3: CASSLGFGGARTGELFF
V: TRBV18; size: NA; J: TRBJ2-7; D: TRBD1; length: 15; DNA: TGTGCCAGCTCACCTCCAGGGACAGGGGGGATCGAGCAGTACTTC; CDR3: CASSPPGTGGIEQYF
V: TRBV7-6; size: NA; J: TRBJ1-3; D: NA; length: 10; DNA: TGTGGACTACAGGGCGCCGAGGGGCATTTT; CDR3: CGLQGAEGHF
V: TRBV6-1; size: NA; J: TRBJ1-1; D: NA; length: 13; DNA: TGTGCCAGCAGTGAGGGGGCATACACTGAAGCTTTCTTT; CDR3: CASSEGAYTEAFF
V: TRBV7-9; size: NA; J: TRBJ2-2; D: NA; length: 18; DNA: TGTGCCAGCAGCTGGACCGGGACACCGAGCACGAACACCGGGGAGCTGTTTTTT; CDR3: CASSWTGTPSTNTGELFF
V: TRBV30; size: once; J: TRBJ1-2; D: NA; length: 12; DNA: TGTGCCTGGAGGGTAGTTTCCTATGGCTACACCTTC; CDR3: CAWRVVSYGYTF
V: TRBV5-1; size: NA; J: TRBJ2-1; D: NA; length: 13; DNA: TGCGCCACCTCGTACTATTCCTACAATGAGCAGTTCTTC; CDR3: CATSYYSYNEQFF
V: TRBV19; size: NA; J: TRBJ1-6; D: NA; length: 13; DNA: TGTGCCAGCGACAGAGGCCCTAATTCACCCCTCCACTTT; CDR3: CASDRGPNSPLHF
V: TRBV30; size: NA; J: TRBJ1-2; D: TRBD1; length: 12; DNA: TGTGCCTGGCGGGACAGGGGCTATGGCTACACCTTC; CDR3: CAWRDRGYGYTF
V: TRBV7-9; size: NA; J: TRBJ2-3; D: TRBD1; length: 17; DNA: TGTGCCAGCAGCCGACAGGGGGCGCCGGGGTCGGCAGATACGCAGTATTTT; CDR3: CASSRQGAPGSADTQYF
V: TRBV28; size: NA; J: TRBJ1-5; D: NA; length: 17; DNA: TGTGCCAGCAGTTCATCTCCGGGAGGGGAAGACAATCAGCCCCAGCATTTT; CDR3: CASSSSPGGEDNQPQHF
V: TRBV28; size: NA; J: TRBJ1-3; D: NA; length: 17; DNA: TGTGCCAGCAGCGGTCCGGGACACCAATACTCTGGAAACACCATATATTTT; CDR3: CASSGPGHQYSGNTIYF
V: TRBV27; size: NA; J: TRBJ2-1; D: NA; length: 16; DNA: TGTGCCAGCAGTTTTATCACAGGGCCGATCGGCAATGAGCAGTTCTTC; CDR3: CASSFITGPIGNEQFF
V: TRBV6-5; size: NA; J: TRBJ2-5; D: TRBD2; length: 13; DNA: TGTGCCAGCAGCCCCACTAGCGGAGAGACCCAGTACTTC; CDR3: CASSPTSGETQYF
V: TRBV7-2; size: NA; J: TRBJ2-5; D: NA; length: 12; DNA: TGTGCCAGCAGGCTAGCTGGAGAGACCCAGTACTTC; CDR3: CASRLAGETQYF
V: TRBV15; size: NA; J: TRBJ1-2; D: NA; length: 16; DNA: TGTGCCACCAGCAGAGATCTCTCGGCAGGGAACTATGGCTACACCTTC; CDR3: CATSRDLSAGNYGYTF
V: TRBV7-2; size: NA; J: TRBJ2-5; D: TRBD1; length: 15; DNA: TGTGCCAGCAGCTCCGGAATGACAGGGGGGAAGACCCAGTACTTC; CDR3: CASSSGMTGGKTQYF
V: TRBV5-4; size: NA; J: TRBJ1-2; D: NA; length: 16; DNA: TGTGCCAGCAGCTCGACTTTGACGGGTGGGAACTATGGCTACACCTTC; CDR3: CASSSTLTGGNYGYTF
V: TRBV7-3; size: once; J: TRBJ2-2; D: NA; length: 14; DNA: TGTGCCAGCAGCTTACAGGGTCACACCGGGGAGCTGTTTTTT; CDR3: CASSLQGHTGELFF
V: TRBV5-8; size: NA; J: TRBJ1-4; D: NA; length: 14; DNA: TGTGCCAGCAGCCCTAGTTTAGCGGCCGAAAAACTGTTTTTT; CDR3: CASSPSLAAEKLFF
V: TRBV4-2; size: NA; J: TRBJ2-3; D: TRBD1; length: 16; DNA: TGTGCCAGCAGCCCCGTTCAGGGGGCTCGAACAGATACGCAGTATTTT; CDR3: CASSPVQGARTDTQYF
V: TRBV5-1; size: NA; J: TRBJ2-5; D: TRBD2; length: 16; DNA: TGCGCCAGCAGCTCCGGCCCAGCGGGGGGCCAAGAGACCCAGTACTTC; CDR3: CASSSGPAGGQETQYF
V: TRBV5-1; size: NA; J: TRBJ1-1; D: NA; length: 14; DNA: TGCGCCAGCAGCTCCGGGACACCCAACACTGAAGCTTTCTTT; CDR3: CASSSGTPNTEAFF